Included here is one T cell receptor beta chain sequence, with context. No antigen is known for it. Per-base quality was not reported, and no clone a single base away is much larger than it. Using a constant-region primer and ProtoScript II reverse transcriptase, TCRbeta-specific cDNA was reverse-transcribed from 500 ng total RNA. Three nested multiplex PCR rounds, following a slightly modified ARM-PCR procedure, were used to build the TCRbeta libraries. Multiplex TRBV1-TRBV30 forward primers and a Cbeta reverse primer were used in the first two PCR rounds, each of which was run for roughly 9 cycles. Sample barcodes and Illumina adapters were added in a final 25-cycle PCR with Deep VentR polymerase. Before sequencing, amplicons of 200-500 bp were purified from gel using a QIAquick gel extraction kit. TCRbeta amplicons were sequenced on an Illumina HiSeq 2500 with 250-bp paired-end reads. Concerning the study's data processing: Trimmomatic v0.33 was used to quality-trim the reads, and FLASH v1.2.11 was used to merge paired reads so that full CDR3 sequences could be recovered. V, D and J germline segments were assigned to the rearranged TCRbeta sequences using MiGEC v1.2.1b. VDJtools v1.0.0 computed clonotype statistics and Shannon-Wiener diversity indices. Except for diversity analysis, only the 250 most abundant clonotypes of each sample were used in subsequent analyses to reduce sampling bias. TCRdb ran its own pipeline on the public reads, namely fastp trimming at Q25 and MiXCR clone calling, and kept in-frame beta chains. Rows with a matching CDR3 protein are joined into one entry that keeps the most common DNA and genes. The V and J calls were determined by TCRdb, not by the authors. This sample has tens of thousands of distinct CDR3 sequences in its table, and 70% to 80% of those were observed once. The ten largest clones add up to roughly an eighth of the sample.

This sample was included in a study of tumor-infiltrating lymphocytes in primary liver carcinoma listed by TCRdb under 2017. General notes on the study: Of the five patients, three men and two women aged 30 to 69 years, four had hepatocellular carcinoma and one had combined HCC and intrahepatic cholangiocarcinoma. The five patients had tumors of stage T1-T3 N0M0, with maximum diameters ranging from about 4 to 11 cm. Each sample produced about 3.5 to 8 million productive TCRbeta reads, and read depth showed no significant difference between tissue types. Across five regions of each liver tumor, along with adjacent normal tissue and blood, the study brought together TCRbeta repertoire sequencing, expression microarrays and whole-exome sequencing. A total of roughly 35 specimens from 5 patients, comprising 25 or so tumor regions, 5 adjacent noncancerous liver tissues and 5 peripheral blood samples, were covered by TCRbeta repertoire sequencing. To link TCRbeta repertoire diversity with the local molecular phenotype, the approximately 27 tumor region samples were profiled using Agilent mRNA microarrays. Technical replicate repertoires showed high reproducibility, with mean shared-clone rates around 0.9 and correlation coefficients above 0.95. Overall results and qualifications from the work: Pairs of tumor regions showed greater repertoire overlap (mean roughly 36%) than tumor-adjacent pairs (roughly 17%) or tumor-blood pairs (around 15%), which is consistent with antigen-driven expansion. Compared with blood, tumors had a significantly larger share of the repertoire taken up by the top 250 clones (p = 0.039). Only the TCR beta chain was sequenced, so true repertoire diversity is likely underestimated because unpaired alpha chains were not captured. Bulk unsorted samples precluded comparing CD4+ and CD8+ T cell repertoires. With just a handful of patients in the study, the authors point out that the findings should be validated in a larger study. Only about 7-24% of top clones were present in all five regions of a tumor, suggesting spatial heterogeneity of tumor-infiltrating T cells.

Without any cell sorting, total RNA and DNA were co-extracted from about 20-30 mg of bulk tissue using the AllPrep DNA/RNA mini kit. Between late 2015 and March 2016, about 5 patients in China with histopathologically diagnosed primary liver carcinoma had surgical resection. At the time of sampling, the patients were treatment-naive and had chronic HBV infection. Five spatially separated regions were sampled per tumor: superior, inferior, left-lateral and right-lateral poles, plus the tumor centre. More than 80% viable tumor cells were found by histology in every tumor sample. Pieces of fresh tumor and adjacent tissue were cut in half, with one half kept in RNAlater at -80 degrees C and the other half sent for histology. Spanning cysteine to phenylalanine, the CDR3 consists of 19 amino acids. The sequence is cut down to CDR3 DNA, 57 bases in frame from base 1. For this chain, trimming is 0 bases at the V end and 1 base at the J end, and the number of junction bases without a gene match is 13. From the germline V gene, CDR1 is MNHEY and CDR2 is SVGEGT.

The sequenced sample was liver tumor tissue from sampling region 4. Read against the paper, the sample's cell subset or site label means: tumor region T4, right-lateral pole. This clonotype was sampled from a woman aged 60 to 75 with primary liver carcinoma and hepatitis B virus infection. The chain employs TRBV6-2 or TRBV6-3 and TRBJ1-1, with 8 bases matching TRBD1. The DNA is as follows: TGTGCCAGCAGTTACTCGAGGGCCGCAGGGGGCGGGAAGAACACTGAAGCTTTCTTT. Its amino acids are CASSYSRAAGGGKNTEAFF.